Following are 29 T cell receptor beta chains from one sample sequenced in a study of response to subunit inactivated influenza vaccine. TCRdb independently ran MiXCR on the RT-PCR reads; one entry per CDR3 protein. The sample consists of fewer than 400,000 distinct CDR3 sequences, around a fifth of them appearing once. The sequences come from PBMCs from blood, collected 21 months after vaccination. These receptors were collected from a man between 50 and 75 years old who received an inactivated influenza vaccine.

The V and J genes are TRBV3-1 and TRBJ1-1; 9 bases are shared with TRBD1. The V and J ends lost 5 bases and 4 bases, in that order; junction bases with no gene match: 5. This CDR3 has 14 amino acids. Germline loops: CDR1 LGHDT, CDR2 YNNKEL (reference sequence). This chain's CDR3 is CASSSHRGPTEAFF. DNA for the CDR3: TGTGCCAGCAGCTCCCACAGGGGGCCCACTGAAGCTTTCTTT.

This clonotype showed up just a few times. V usage is TRBV28 and J usage is TRBJ1-2; D remains unclear. The length of the CDR3 is 17 residues. V was pared by 3 bases and J by 8 bases, with 25 bases between. Germline V gene data show CDR1 as MDHEN and CDR2 as SYDVKM. The CDR3 nucleotides read TGTGCCAGCAGTTTTATGGGTTTTCTCCGACTCCCGGGCGGCTACACCTTC. This gives the protein CASSFMGFLRLPGGYTF.

This clonotype was recorded once. The chain has TRBV19 and TRBJ2-7; unclear D gene. This CDR3 contains 16 residues. CDR1 LNHDA and CDR2 SQIVND come from the germline V gene (reference sequence). Trimming removed 1 base at V and 5 bases at J, with 18 bases between. Here the CDR3 reads CASSIGGRVAPNEQYF. The CDR3 nucleotides read TGTGCCAGTAGTATAGGCGGCCGGGTGGCCCCTAACGAGCAGTACTTC.

This clonotype turned up a few times. The chain carries TRBV4-3 and TRBJ1-1; 10 nucleotides align to TRBD1. The ends lost 1 base at V and 2 bases at J; junction bases unmatched: 4. The CDR3 totals 16 residues. From germline, CDR1 is LGHNA and CDR2 YSLEER. CDR3 in DNA: TGCGCCAGCAGCCAAGGGACAGGGGGAAACAACACTGAAGCTTTCTTT. Its translation is CASSQGTGGNNTEAFF.

This clonotype showed up just a few times. The chain employs TRBV7-9 and TRBJ1-2; no definite D call. The CDR3 loop spans 13 amino acids. Germline lookup yields CDR1 SEHNR and CDR2 FQNEAQ (reference sequence). Trimming stripped 1 base from V and 8 bases from J, with 11 bases between. Here the CDR3 DNA reads TGTGCCAGCAGCTTAGAGGGCCCGAAGGGCTACACCTTC. It translates to CASSLEGPKGYTF.

J is TRBJ2-1 and V is TRBV20-1, with D maybe TRBD2 (6 bases). The V gene's germline CDR1 is DFQATT and CDR2 SNEGSKA (reference sequence). Between the trimmed V and J ends, which lost 3 bases and 1 base, there was a span of 13 bases. This CDR3 comprises 15 residues. CDR3 loop: CSARGWRASYNEQFF. The CDR3 DNA follows: TGCAGTGCTAGGGGGTGGAGGGCATCCTACAATGAGCAGTTCTTC.

This sequence joins TRBV20-1 and TRBJ2-1; weak D call: TRBD1 (6 bases). Germline values: CDR1 DFQATT, CDR2 SNEGSKA (reference sequence). The CDR3 extends over 12 amino acids. V dropped 6 bases and J dropped 10 bases, with 16 bases sitting between them. CDR3 in DNA: TGCAGTGCGACCGACAGGTTTTTGGAGCAGTTCTTC. Amino acids: CSATDRFLEQFF.

The rearrangement links TRBV2 to TRBJ2-2; no firm D call. V was clipped by 2 bases and J by 2 bases, with 6 bases between them. This CDR3 comprises 14 residues. Germline-derived CDR1 and CDR2 are SNHLY and FYNNEI. CDR3 DNA sequence: TGTGCCAGCAGTGAAAACGGAAACACCGGGGAGCTGTTTTTT. Protein product: CASSENGNTGELFF.

The sample holds a few counts of this clonotype. The gene calls are TRBV7-2 and TRBJ2-3, with TRBD2 as a possible D gene (5 bases). V gave up 5 bases and J gave up 4 bases, with 13 bases separating them. This CDR3 spans 14 amino acids. Germline V gene lookup returns CDR1 SGHTA and CDR2 FQGNSA. CDR3 amino acids: CASSNGRAPDTQYF. The CDR3 DNA sequence: TGTGCCAGCAGCAACGGGCGGGCCCCAGATACGCAGTATTTT.

This clonotype has only a few counts. V usage is TRBV7-2 and J usage is TRBJ2-3; D not resolved. Trimming cost V 1 base and J 3 bases, with 8 bases left between them. The CDR3 contains 14 residues. CDR1 is SGHTA and CDR2 is FQGNSA in the germline V gene. CDR3 in DNA: TGTGCCAGCAGCTTAGGTATTCGTACAGATACGCAGTATTTT. Amino acids: CASSLGIRTDTQYF.

The chain is built from TRBV5-1 and TRBJ2-3, with a tentative D call TRBD2 (5 bases). V lost 4 bases and J lost 2, with 17 bases in between. There are 16 residues in the CDR3. Germline V gene lookup returns CDR1 SGHRS and CDR2 YFSETQ. CDR3 sequence: CASSEVVGATTDTQYF. The CDR3 DNA reads TGCGCCAGCAGCGAGGTGGTGGGAGCCACCACAGATACGCAGTATTTT.

This rearrangement joins TRBV20-1 to TRBJ1-5; 12 bases fit TRBD1. Germline CDR1 is DFQATT and CDR2 is SNEGSKA (reference sequence). Trimming at V came to 5 bases and at J to 0 bases, leaving 8 bases not matched to a gene. The CDR3 spans 17 residues. CDR3: CSASGTGGSYSNQPQHF. The CDR3 DNA follows: TGCAGTGCTTCCGGGACAGGGGGCTCCTATAGCAATCAGCCCCAGCATTTT.

This clonotype has just a few counts. The chain combines TRBV6-5 with TRBJ1-3; TRBD1 matches 9 bases. The junction had 3 bases not matched to a gene; V was cut back by 0 bases and J by 3 bases. Germline V gene data show CDR1 as MNHEY and CDR2 as SVGAGI. The CDR3 runs to 16 residues. Here the CDR3 DNA reads TGTGCCAGCAGTTACTCGGGACAGGGAAGTGGAAACACCATATATTTT. It encodes CASSYSGQGSGNTIYF.

This clonotype was observed at least ten times. CDR3 sequence (DNA): TGTGCCAGCAGCCCTAGAGGGACAGGGTTTACTGAAGCTTTCTTT. Translation: CASSPRGTGFTEAFF. This chain uses TRBV7-8 with TRBJ1-1; 9 bases align to TRBD1. This CDR3 has 15 residues. The V segment lost 5 bases and the J segment 5 bases; nucleotides outside the gene matches: 9. In germline, CDR1 is SGHVS, CDR2 FQNEAQ.

The chain combines TRBV20-1 with TRBJ2-7, with 9 bases identical to TRBD2. Germline CDR1 DFQATT, CDR2 SNEGSKA (reference sequence). CDR3 length equals 14 residues. The ends lost 0 bases at V and 4 bases at J; junction bases unmatched: 4. DNA for the CDR3: TGCAGTGCTAGAGATAGCGGGAGAGTGTACGAGCAGTACTTC. Its protein is CSARDSGRVYEQYF.

The V gene is TRBV7-9, the J gene TRBJ1-5; 9 nucleotides align to TRBD1. Germline CDR1 reads SEHNR; CDR2 reads FQNEAQ (reference sequence). V lost 5 bases and J lost 8; bases outside the gene matches: 10. The length of the CDR3 is 15 residues. The CDR3 loop reads CASSVGGTGPEPQHF. DNA of the CDR3: TGTGCCAGCAGCGTAGGTGGGACAGGGCCGGAGCCCCAGCATTTT. Drawing the rest from reference TRBV7-9 and TRBJ1-5, the complete variable domain is DTGVSQNPRHKITKRGQNVTFRCDPISEHNRLYWYRQTLGQGPEFLTYFQNEAQLEKSRLLSDRFSAERPKGSFSTLEIQRTEQGDSAMYLCASSVGGTGPEPQHFGDGTRLSIL.

The V and J genes are TRBV6-5 and TRBJ2-7; TRBD2 matches at 10 bases. This CDR3 spans 17 amino acids. V dropped 0 bases and J dropped 0; count of bases not matched to a gene: 5. Per germline, CDR1 MNHEY and CDR2 SVGAGI. The CDR3 loop reads CASSYSFASGSSYEQYF. The CDR3 DNA reads TGTGCCAGCAGTTACTCGTTTGCTAGCGGGAGCTCCTACGAGCAGTACTTC.

This clonotype was counted a few times. The V call is TRBV6-5, the J call TRBJ2-2; possibly TRBD1 for D (6 bases). The CDR3 is 16 residues long. Trimming took 1 base from V and 4 from J, leaving 13 bases between them. Germline V lookup: CDR1 MNHEY, CDR2 SVGAGI. CDR3 region: CASSYFPGASTGELFF. The DNA of the CDR3 is TGTGCCAGCAGTTACTTTCCAGGGGCGAGCACCGGGGAGCTGTTTTTT.

The chain has TRBV19 and TRBJ1-6; D call uncertain. Germline loops: CDR1 LNHDA, CDR2 SQIVND (reference sequence). CDR3 length equals 15 residues. Trimming took 7 bases from V and 7 from J, leaving 17 bases between them. The CDR3 is CASTDQASGNSPLHF. The CDR3 coding sequence is TGTGCCAGTACCGATCAGGCGTCGGGGAATTCACCCCTCCACTTT.

The chain carries TRBV28 and TRBJ2-2, with D tentatively TRBD2 (7 bases). Germline V gene lookup returns CDR1 MDHEN and CDR2 SYDVKM. This CDR3 region has 13 residues. V was shortened by 11 bases and J by 7 bases, with 17 bases between the two germline ends. CDR3 protein: CAHSRGAVGELFF. CDR3 DNA: TGTGCCCACTCCCGGGGGGCGGTCGGGGAGCTGTTTTTT.

The table lists this clonotype with a few counts. The V and J genes are TRBV5-4 and TRBJ2-1; D remains ambiguous. V gave up 4 bases and J gave up 1 base, with 12 bases separating them. Germline values: CDR1 SGHNT, CDR2 YYREEE (reference sequence). This CDR3 contains 15 residues. Here the CDR3 DNA reads TGTGCCAGCAGCGTGGACCGACAATCCTACAATGAGCAGTTCTTC. It translates to CASSVDRQSYNEQFF.

Note on this clonotype: A much larger clone sits a single nucleotide away, making a read error possible. This chain connects TRBV20-1 to TRBJ1-1, with a tentative D call TRBD1 (6 bases). The CDR3 contains 16 residues. CDR1 DFQATT and CDR2 SNEGSKA come from the germline V gene (reference sequence). The CDR3 nucleotides read TGCTGTGCTAGAGATTTCAGGGGTTGGGAGAACACTGAAGCTTTCTTT. This sequence encodes CCARDFRGWENTEAFF.

This chain links TRBV3-1 with TRBJ1-2, with D possibly TRBD1 on 6 matching bases. V was cut by 4 bases and J by 5 bases, with 14 bases left in between. The CDR3 extends over 14 amino acids. Germline CDR1 is LGHDT and CDR2 is YNNKEL (reference sequence). The CDR3 DNA sequence: TGTGCCAGCAGCCCGGGGGCGCCGCCTTATGGCTACACCTTC. Translating gives CASSPGAPPYGYTF.

The sample holds a few counts of this clonotype. This sequence joins TRBV29-1 and TRBJ1-2, with no clear D. The CDR3 consists of 12 residues. With 2 bases removed from V and 8 bases from J, the gap between germline ends came to 12 bases. Germline loops: CDR1 SQVTM, CDR2 ANQGSEA. This CDR3 reads CSVEHTGMGYTF. In nucleotides, the CDR3 is TGCAGCGTTGAACATACGGGTATGGGCTACACCTTC.

This rearrangement joins TRBV29-1 to TRBJ1-1; 9 positions match TRBD1. Trimming took 6 bases from V and 1 from J; bases not matched to a gene: 3. This CDR3 is built from 13 residues. CDR1 and CDR2 (germline): SQVTM, ANQGSEA. CDR3 DNA sequence: TGCAGCGTCATGGGACAGGGGAACACTGAAGCTTTCTTT. Translation: CSVMGQGNTEAFF.

This clonotype has only a few counts. DNA of the CDR3: TGTGCCAGCAGTGAAGAACAGGCGTCCTACGAGCAGTACTTC. Amino acid sequence: CASSEEQASYEQYF. The rearrangement joins TRBV2 to TRBJ2-7; TRBD1 might be the D (5 bases). This CDR3 spans 14 amino acids. Trimming took off 1 base at V and 1 base at J, with 8 bases between the two ends. Looked up from germline, CDR1 is SNHLY and CDR2 is FYNNEI.

There are a few counts of this clonotype. The chain has TRBV15 and TRBJ2-1; TRBD1 is a possible D gene (6 bases). The CDR3 has 18 amino acids. Germline values: CDR1 LNHNV, CDR2 YYDKDF (reference sequence). V lost 2 bases and J lost 1, with 18 bases in between. For the CDR3, the DNA is TGTGCCACCAGCAGATCCCGACCCGGGACACGTTCCTACAATGAGCAGTTCTTC. Translation gives CATSRSRPGTRSYNEQFF.

This chain uses TRBV19 with TRBJ2-7; D is tentatively TRBD1 or TRBD2 (5 bases each). Trimming stripped 3 bases from V and 6 bases from J, with 18 bases between. The CDR3 sequence is 15 residues long. Germline CDR1 reads LNHDA; CDR2 reads SQIVND (reference sequence). CDR3 sequence (DNA): TGTGCCAGTAGTATGGTTACTGGGGGTCTGGGCGAGCAGTACTTC. It translates to CASSMVTGGLGEQYF.

The chain links TRBV15 to TRBJ1-3; D is unclear. The germline V gene encodes CDR1 LNHNV and CDR2 YYDKDF (reference sequence). This CDR3 comprises 16 residues. Trimming removed 2 bases from V and 0 bases from J, with 11 bases in between. The CDR3: CATSRRGLPSGNTIYF. In nucleotides, the CDR3 is TGTGCCACCAGCAGACGCGGACTACCCTCTGGAAACACCATATATTTT.